This T cell receptor beta chain was retrieved from a study of blood T cells in healthy people across ages. Trimming pared 1 base from V and 7 bases from J, leaving 5 bases between. Per the germline V gene, CDR1 is SEHNR and CDR2 is FQNEAQ (reference sequence). This CDR3 is 12 amino acids long. Study-level findings and limits: It was held that diversity estimates obtained from one million T cells represented underestimates. Diversity was higher, and naive CD4+ cells more numerous, in long-lived donors than in aged donors.

Only a few counts were recorded for this clonotype. The antigen is undetermined. A second PCR of roughly 7 to 11 cycles used a sample-barcoded 5' primer and a J-beta primer mix. A single record per CDR3 protein comes from TCRdb applying MiXCR to the 5' RACE reads. The sample gives approximately 900,000 distinct CDR3 sequences, 48% of which show up once; 10% to 15% is in the top ten. The chain links TRBV7-9 to TRBJ2-1; D ambiguous. The sequencing input was blood. The sequence was collected from a man under 40 in good health. In DNA form, the CDR3 reads TGTGCCAGCAGCTTAGTCGAGAATGAGCAGTTCTTC. Translation gives CASSLVENEQFF.